This is a list of T cell receptor beta chains from one sample in a study of blood T cell repertoires in COVID-19. Here immunoSEQ multiplex PCR was the method, and the copy in TCRdb shows in-frame clones only, minus some. The sample records around 150,000 clones, approximately 83% being singletons. The specimen was peripheral blood. The receptor source for this set is a man between 65 and 85 years old with acute or convalescent COVID-19. Both conserved end residues are part of each CDR3. D genes are given only for firm matches. For some rows the clone size is stated as once, few or many, or as a class when expanded; others skip it.

TRBD2,TRBJ2-3,TRBV24-1,NA,TGTGCCACCAGTGATTTCCCGACTAGCGGGAGGGATACGCAGTATTTT,CATSDFPTSGRDTQYF
NA,TRBJ2-7,TRBV30,NA,TGTGCCTGGAGTGTATTAGCCAGCTCCTACGAGCAGTACTTC,CAWSVLASSYEQYF
TRBD1,TRBJ2-2,TRBV6-5,NA,TGTGCCAGCAGGGGACAGGTTAACACCGGGGAGCTGTTTTTT,CASRGQVNTGELFF
NA,TRBJ1-1,TRBV30,NA,TGTGCCTGGGAGCCGAACACTGAAGCTTTCTTT,CAWEPNTEAFF
NA,TRBJ2-2,TRBV7-8,NA,TGTGCCAGCAGCCATAGCGGGAACACCGGGGAGCTGTTTTTT,CASSHSGNTGELFF
NA,TRBJ2-1,TRBV7-2,NA,TGTGCCAGCACCACAGTAGGGGGAGCAAACTACAATGAGCAGTTCTTC,CASTTVGGANYNEQFF
TRBD2,TRBJ2-1,TRBV5-1,NA,TGCGCCAGCAGCTTGGGGCTAGCGGGCCACAATGAGCAGTTCTTC,CASSLGLAGHNEQFF
NA,TRBJ2-7,TRBV2,once,TGTGCCAGCAGGGGGACTCGCTACGAGCAGTACTTC,CASRGTRYEQYF
TRBD1,TRBJ1-2,TRBV19,few,TGTGCCAGTACCCAGCCGGGACAGGCTAACTATGGCTACACCTTC,CASTQPGQANYGYTF
TRBD1,TRBJ2-7,TRBV19,NA,TGTGCCAGTAGCATAGCCTCCGGGACAGCCGACTCCTACGAGCAGTACTTC,CASSIASGTADSYEQYF
NA,TRBJ2-1,TRBV5-1,NA,TGCGCCAGCAGCTACCCAGACAGGTTAACCTACAATGAGCAGTTCTTC,CASSYPDRLTYNEQFF
NA,TRBJ1-4,TRBV6-1,few,TGTGCCAGCAGTGATGAGGCGGGGGAAAAACTGTTTTTT,CASSDEAGEKLFF
NA,TRBJ2-1,TRBV4-3,NA,TGCGCCAGCAGCCAAGCGAGGTCCTACAATGAGCAGTTCTTC,CASSQARSYNEQFF
TRBD1,TRBJ1-4,TRBV5-1,once,TGCGCCAGCAGCTTGTGGTCAGGGACAGGGGGTGAAAAACTGTTTTTT,CASSLWSGTGGEKLFF
TRBD1,TRBJ2-6,TRBV6-2/TRBV6-3,NA,TGTGCCAGCAGTTACGTGACAGGGGCTGGGGCCAACGTCCTGACTTTC,CASSYVTGAGANVLTF
NA,TRBJ2-3,TRBV19,NA,TGTGCCAGTAGTATAGGGGACCCTCTAGCGGATACGCAGTATTTT,CASSIGDPLADTQYF
TRBD1,TRBJ1-4,TRBV6-6,NA,TGTGCCAGCAGTATAGACAGGGGGGCTAATGAAAAACTGTTTTTT,CASSIDRGANEKLFF
TRBD1,TRBJ1-2,TRBV24-1,NA,TGTGCCACCAGTGGGACAGGGGGATCCTATGGCTACACCTTC,CATSGTGGSYGYTF
NA,TRBJ2-7,TRBV6-5,few,TGTGCCAGCAGTTACTCGAGCACCGGTTCCTACGAGCAGTACTTC,CASSYSSTGSYEQYF
NA,TRBJ2-2,TRBV7-9,few,TGTGCCAGCAGCTTACAACTAGCTATGGCCGGGGAGCTGTTTTTT,CASSLQLAMAGELFF
NA,TRBJ2-2,TRBV2,NA,TGTGCCAGCAAATCTAACACCGGGGAGCTGTTTTTT,CASKSNTGELFF
NA,TRBJ1-5,TRBV28,NA,TGTGCCAGCAGTTTTAGTCAGCCCCAGCATTTT,CASSFSQPQHF
TRBD2,TRBJ2-5,TRBV5-4,NA,TGTGCCAGCAGCCCCGGACTAGCGGGAGGGCCAGAGACCCAGTACTTC,CASSPGLAGGPETQYF
NA,TRBJ2-3,TRBV7-6,NA,TGTGCCAGCAGCTTAGGAGGCCGGGGAAGGGCAGATACGCAGTATTTT,CASSLGGRGRADTQYF
NA,TRBJ2-7,TRBV6-2/TRBV6-3,NA,TGTGCCAGCAGTTACTCGATCGTAGCCTACGAGCAGTACTTC,CASSYSIVAYEQYF
TRBD1,TRBJ1-1,TRBV2,NA,TGTGCCAGCAGTGACCGACAGGGGCCCACGTCTGAAGCTTTCTTT,CASSDRQGPTSEAFF
NA,TRBJ2-2,TRBV19,NA,TGTGCCAGTAGCACCCCTGACAGGTTTCCAATGGCCGGGGAGCTGTTTTTT,CASSTPDRFPMAGELFF
TRBD2,TRBJ2-1,TRBV2,once,TGTGCCAGCAGTGCAATGGGACTAGCGGGAGACAATGAGCAGTTCTTC,CASSAMGLAGDNEQFF
NA,TRBJ2-1,TRBV11-1,NA,TGTGCCAGCAGCGCGGACACCGAGTACAATGAGCAGTTCTTC,CASSADTEYNEQFF
NA,TRBJ1-4,TRBV19,NA,TGTGCCAGTAGCCCCCTGGCAGTTCAAACTAATGAAAAACTGTTTTTT,CASSPLAVQTNEKLFF
TRBD2,TRBJ2-1,TRBV9,NA,TGTGCCAGCAGCCCCCGGATAGCGGGAGGGCCCCCCAATGAGCAGTTCTTC,CASSPRIAGGPPNEQFF
TRBD1,TRBJ1-2,TRBV6-5,NA,TGTGCCAGCAGTTACTCAGGGGGCGGGTATGGCTACACCTTC,CASSYSGGGYGYTF
TRBD2,TRBJ2-1,TRBV20-1,once,TGCAGTGCTAGTTTTGGGAGCGGGAGTGGGGTTGAGCAGTTCTTC,CSASFGSGSGVEQFF
NA,TRBJ2-2,TRBV14,NA,TGTGCCAGCAGCCTGCGGGGGCGGCCCGGGGAGCTGTTTTTT,CASSLRGRPGELFF
TRBD1,TRBJ1-1,TRBV5-4,NA,TGTGCCAGCAGCTTGGAAGGGGGCAAAACTTTCTTT,CASSLEGGKTFF
NA,TRBJ2-7,TRBV6-5,NA,TGTGCCAGCAGTTACTCCGTAGGGGGCTCCTACGAGCAGTACTTC,CASSYSVGGSYEQYF
TRBD1,TRBJ1-1,TRBV18,NA,TGTGCCAGTCGCAGGGGGACAGGGGCCACAACGAACACTGAAGCTTTCTTT,CASRRGTGATTNTEAFF
TRBD1,TRBJ2-5,TRBV5-4,NA,TGTGCCAGCAGCTTAGGGGACAGGGGTCGGGAGACCCAGTACTTC,CASSLGDRGRETQYF
NA,TRBJ2-7,TRBV19,NA,TGTGCCAGTAGGGGCAGGGGTTTAGACGAGCAGTACTTC,CASRGRGLDEQYF
TRBD1,TRBJ2-7,TRBV7-2,NA,TGTGCCAGCAGCTCCCGGGACAGGGCCCTCCACGAGCAGTACTTC,CASSSRDRALHEQYF